This T cell receptor beta chain was found in a study of spatial heterogeneity in lung cancer. Whole-study context: TCR and UMI combinations that were unique each appeared, on average, more than ten times in raw reads.

The CDR3 runs 13 residues. V lost 4 bases and J 4 bases, leaving 11 bases between the germline ends. Germline lookup yields CDR1 SEHNR and CDR2 FQNEAQ (reference sequence). TCRdb re-called the 5' RACE reads with MiXCR, one entry per CDR3 protein. The repertoire holds around 60,000 distinct CDR3 sequences, with roughly 7.9% as singletons. Indicated time point: sample taken at primary tumor resection. Whole RNA was taken from tumor, nontumor lung or frozen PBMC; it was then sequenced unsorted. The donor population consisted of approximately 79 patients with untreated, early-stage non-small cell lung cancer.

The rearrangement links TRBV7-9 to TRBJ2-7, with D maybe TRBD2 (5 bases). The sequenced sample was PBMCs, obtained at surgery. The source of this sequence is a female donor with early-stage non-small cell lung cancer. The CDR3 reads CASSSGTFYEQYF. The DNA for the CDR3 is TGTGCCAGCAGCTCGGGAACATTTTACGAGCAGTACTTC.